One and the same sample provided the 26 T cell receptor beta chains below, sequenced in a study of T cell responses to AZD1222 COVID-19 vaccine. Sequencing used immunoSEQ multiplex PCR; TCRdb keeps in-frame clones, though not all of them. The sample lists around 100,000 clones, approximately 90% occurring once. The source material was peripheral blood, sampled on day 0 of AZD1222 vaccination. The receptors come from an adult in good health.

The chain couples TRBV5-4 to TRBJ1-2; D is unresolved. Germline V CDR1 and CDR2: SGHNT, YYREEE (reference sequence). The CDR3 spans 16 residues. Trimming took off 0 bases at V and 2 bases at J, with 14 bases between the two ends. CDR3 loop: CASSLGGATNNYGYTF. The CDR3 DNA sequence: TGTGCCAGCAGCTTGGGCGGAGCCACGAACAACTATGGCTACACCTTC.

The DNA of the CDR3 is TGTGCCAGCAGTTCTACAGTGCTTTCTAACTATGGCTACACCTTC. Protein product: CASSSTVLSNYGYTF. The V call is TRBV2, the J call TRBJ1-2; no firm D call. V lost 5 bases and J lost 0, with 13 bases in between. The CDR3 sequence is 15 residues long. The germline gives CDR1 SNHLY, CDR2 FYNNEI.

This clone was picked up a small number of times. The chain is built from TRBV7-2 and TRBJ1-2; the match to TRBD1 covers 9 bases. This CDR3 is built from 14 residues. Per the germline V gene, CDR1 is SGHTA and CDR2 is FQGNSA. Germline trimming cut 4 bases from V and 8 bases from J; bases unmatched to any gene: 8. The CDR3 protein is CASSSSGTGLGYTF. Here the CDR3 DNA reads TGTGCCAGCAGCTCATCCGGGACAGGGCTGGGCTACACCTTC. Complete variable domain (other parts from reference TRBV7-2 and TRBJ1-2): GAGVSQSPSNKVTEKGKDVELRCDPISGHTALYWYRQSLGQGLEFLIYFQGNSAPDKSGLPSDRFSAERTGGSVSTLTIQRTQQEDSAVYLCASSSSGTGLGYTFGSGTRLTVV.

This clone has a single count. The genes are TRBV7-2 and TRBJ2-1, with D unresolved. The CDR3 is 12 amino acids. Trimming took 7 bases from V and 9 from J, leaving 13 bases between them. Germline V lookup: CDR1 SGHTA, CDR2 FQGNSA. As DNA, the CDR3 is TGTGCCAGCAAGGGATTTACGGGTGAGCAGTTCTTC. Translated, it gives CASKGFTGEQFF.

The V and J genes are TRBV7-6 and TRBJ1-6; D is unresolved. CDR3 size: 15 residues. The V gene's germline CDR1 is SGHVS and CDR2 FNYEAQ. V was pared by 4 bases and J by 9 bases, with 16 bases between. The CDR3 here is CASSSINTRGSPLHF. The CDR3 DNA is TGTGCCAGCAGCTCAATAAACACCCGGGGTTCACCCCTCCACTTT.

The CDR3 nucleotides read TGTGCCAGCAGCCAAGGAGGAGAACAGGTCTATGGCTACACCTTC. Translating gives CASSQGGEQVYGYTF. J is TRBJ1-2 and V is TRBV4-2, with D tentatively TRBD1 (5 bases). Trimming removed 1 base from V and 4 bases from J, with 13 bases in between. CDR3 length equals 15 residues. The germline gives CDR1 LGHNA, CDR2 YNFKEQ.

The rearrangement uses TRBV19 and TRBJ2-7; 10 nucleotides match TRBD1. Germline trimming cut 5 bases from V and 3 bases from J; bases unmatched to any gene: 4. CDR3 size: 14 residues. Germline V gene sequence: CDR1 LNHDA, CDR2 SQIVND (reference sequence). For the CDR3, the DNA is TGTGCCAGTAGTCCACGGACAGGGGGCTACGAGCAGTACTTC. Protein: CASSPRTGGYEQYF.

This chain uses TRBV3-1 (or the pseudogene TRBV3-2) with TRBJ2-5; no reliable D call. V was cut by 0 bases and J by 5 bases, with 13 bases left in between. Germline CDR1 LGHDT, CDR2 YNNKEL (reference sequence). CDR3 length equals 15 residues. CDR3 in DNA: TGTGCCAGCAGCCAAGAATCCAACGGTAGGGAGACCCAGTACTTC. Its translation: CASSQESNGRETQYF.

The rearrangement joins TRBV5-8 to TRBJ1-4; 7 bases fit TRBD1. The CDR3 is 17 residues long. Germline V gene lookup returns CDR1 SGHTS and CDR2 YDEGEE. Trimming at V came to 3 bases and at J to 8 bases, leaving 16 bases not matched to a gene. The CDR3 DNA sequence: TGTGCCAGCAGCTCAATTACCCACAGGGGTAGAGGGGAAAAACTGTTTTTT. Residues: CASSSITHRGRGEKLFF.

The CDR3, as DNA: TGCGCCAGCAGGCTGGGTGGGGGAGACGAGCAGTACTTC. It specifies CASRLGGGDEQYF. The J gene is TRBJ2-7, the V gene TRBV5-1; D may match TRBD1 or TRBD2 (5 bases each). The CDR3 totals 13 residues. Per germline, CDR1 SGHRS and CDR2 YFSETQ. V dropped 5 bases and J dropped 5 bases, with 14 bases sitting between them. Filled out from reference TRBV5-1 and TRBJ2-7, the complete variable domain reads KAGVTQTPRYLIKTRGQQVTLSCSPISGHRSVSWYQQTPGQGLQFLFEYFSETQRNKGNFPGRFSGRQFSNSRSEMNVSTLELGDSALYLCASRLGGGDEQYFGPGTRLTVT.

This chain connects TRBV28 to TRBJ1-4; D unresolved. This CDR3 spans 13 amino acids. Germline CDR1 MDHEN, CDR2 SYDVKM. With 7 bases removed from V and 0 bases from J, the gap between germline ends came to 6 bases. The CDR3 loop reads CASNRATNEKLFF. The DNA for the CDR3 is TGTGCCAGCAACAGAGCAACTAATGAAAAACTGTTTTTT.

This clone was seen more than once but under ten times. The CDR3 is CASSPPTGGNYGYTF. For the CDR3, the DNA is TGTGCCAGCAGCCCCCCGACAGGGGGCAACTATGGCTACACCTTC. The chain employs TRBV5-8 and TRBJ1-2; 10 bases line up with TRBD1. The CDR3 has 15 residues. V lost 4 bases and J lost 2; bases outside the gene matches: 5. Germline-derived CDR1 and CDR2 are SGHTS and YDEGEE.

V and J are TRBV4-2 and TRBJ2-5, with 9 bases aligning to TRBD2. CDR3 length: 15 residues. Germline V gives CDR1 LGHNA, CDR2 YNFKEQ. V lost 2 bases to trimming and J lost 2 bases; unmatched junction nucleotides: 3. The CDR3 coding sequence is TGTGCCAGCAGCCAAAACCTAGCGGGGCAAGAGACCCAGTACTTC. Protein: CASSQNLAGQETQYF.

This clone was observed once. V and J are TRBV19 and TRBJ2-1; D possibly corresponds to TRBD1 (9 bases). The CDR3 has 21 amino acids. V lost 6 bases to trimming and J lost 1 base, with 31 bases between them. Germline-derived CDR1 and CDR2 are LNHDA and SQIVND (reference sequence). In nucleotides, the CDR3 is TGTGCCAGTAGGCCCCGGACAGGGGCCTCGATATTAGCGGGATCCTACAATGAGCAGTTCTTC. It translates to CASRPRTGASILAGSYNEQFF.

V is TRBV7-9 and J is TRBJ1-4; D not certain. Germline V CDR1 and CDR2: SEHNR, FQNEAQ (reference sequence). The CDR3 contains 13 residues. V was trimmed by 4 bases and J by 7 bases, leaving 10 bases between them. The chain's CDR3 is CASSSVSSEKLFF. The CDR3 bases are TGTGCCAGCAGCTCAGTTTCGTCTGAAAAACTGTTTTTT.

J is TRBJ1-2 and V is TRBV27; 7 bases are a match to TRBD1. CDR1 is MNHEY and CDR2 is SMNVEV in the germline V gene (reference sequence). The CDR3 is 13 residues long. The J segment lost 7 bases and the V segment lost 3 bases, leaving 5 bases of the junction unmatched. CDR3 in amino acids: CASSLRQGGGYTF. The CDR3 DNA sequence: TGTGCCAGCAGTTTGCGGCAGGGGGGTGGCTACACCTTC.

CDR3 bases: TGTGCCAGCAGCTTTAACTATCACAATGAGCAGTTCTTC. Its protein product is CASSFNYHNEQFF. This chain joins TRBV7-2 and TRBJ2-1; no clear D gene. V was shortened by 3 bases and J by 5 bases, with 8 bases between the two germline ends. Germline-derived CDR1 and CDR2 are SGHTA and FQGNSA. This CDR3 is built from 13 residues.

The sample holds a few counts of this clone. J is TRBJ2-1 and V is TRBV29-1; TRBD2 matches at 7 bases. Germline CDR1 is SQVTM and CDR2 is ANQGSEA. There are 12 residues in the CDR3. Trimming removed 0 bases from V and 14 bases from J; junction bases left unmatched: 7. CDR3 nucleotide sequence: TGCAGCGTTGAAGATGGCGGGGGAGCTGAGTTCTTC. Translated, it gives CSVEDGGGAEFF.

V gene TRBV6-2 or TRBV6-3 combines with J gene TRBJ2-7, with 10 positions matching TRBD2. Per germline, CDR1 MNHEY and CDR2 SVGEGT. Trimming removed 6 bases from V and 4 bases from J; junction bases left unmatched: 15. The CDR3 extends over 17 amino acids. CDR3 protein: CASSRPQQRGGLYEQYF. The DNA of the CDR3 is TGTGCCAGCAGCCGACCCCAGCAGCGGGGGGGCCTATACGAGCAGTACTTC.

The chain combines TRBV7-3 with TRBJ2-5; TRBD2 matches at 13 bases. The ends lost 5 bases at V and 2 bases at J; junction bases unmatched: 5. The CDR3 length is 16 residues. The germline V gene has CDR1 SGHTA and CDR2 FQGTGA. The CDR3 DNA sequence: TGTGCCAGCAGCCCCGGACTAGCGGGGGTTCAAGAGACCCAGTACTTC. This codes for CASSPGLAGVQETQYF.

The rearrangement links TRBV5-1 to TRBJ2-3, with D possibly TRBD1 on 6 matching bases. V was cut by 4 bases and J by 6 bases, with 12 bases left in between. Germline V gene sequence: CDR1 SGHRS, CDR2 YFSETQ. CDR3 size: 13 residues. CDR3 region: CASSVTGSDTQYF. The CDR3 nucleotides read TGCGCCAGCAGCGTTACAGGGTCCGATACGCAGTATTTT.

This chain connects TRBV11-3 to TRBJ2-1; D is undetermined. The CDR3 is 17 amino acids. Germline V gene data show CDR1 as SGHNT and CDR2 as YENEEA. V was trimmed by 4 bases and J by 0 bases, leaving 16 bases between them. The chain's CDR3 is CASSSGSQGTSYNEQFF. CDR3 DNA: TGTGCCAGCAGCTCCGGATCCCAAGGCACCTCCTACAATGAGCAGTTCTTC. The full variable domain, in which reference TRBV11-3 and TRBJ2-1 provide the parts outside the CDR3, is EAGVVQSPRYKIIEKKQPVAFWCNPISGHNTLYWYLQNLGQGPELLIRYENEEAVDDSQLPKDRFSAERLKGVDSTLKIQPAELGDSAVYLCASSSGSQGTSYNEQFFGPGTRLTVL.

CDR3 DNA sequence: TGTGCCAGCAGTTACGTCTCAGATACGCAGTATTTT. As protein: CASSYVSDTQYF. The genes are TRBV6-6 and TRBJ2-3, with D uncertain. This CDR3 region has 12 residues. Germline V gene data show CDR1 as MNHNY and CDR2 as SVGAGI (reference sequence). V lost 2 bases and J lost 4, with 4 bases in between.

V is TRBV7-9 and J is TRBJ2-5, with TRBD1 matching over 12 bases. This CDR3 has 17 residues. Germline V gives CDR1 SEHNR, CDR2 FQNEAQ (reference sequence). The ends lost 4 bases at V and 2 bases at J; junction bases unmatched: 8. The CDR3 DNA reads TGTGCCAGCAGCTCTCCCGGGACAGGGGGCCGTCAAGAGACCCAGTACTTC. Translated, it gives CASSSPGTGGRQETQYF.

The CDR3 region is CASSPRTGPTNEKLFF. The CDR3, as DNA: TGCGCCAGCAGCCCTAGGACAGGACCAACTAATGAAAAACTGTTTTTT. This chain uses TRBV5-1 with TRBJ1-4, with 7 bases fitting TRBD1. The V gene's germline CDR1 is SGHRS and CDR2 YFSETQ. The junction had 6 bases not matched to a gene; V was cut back by 4 bases and J by 0 bases. This CDR3 spans 16 amino acids.

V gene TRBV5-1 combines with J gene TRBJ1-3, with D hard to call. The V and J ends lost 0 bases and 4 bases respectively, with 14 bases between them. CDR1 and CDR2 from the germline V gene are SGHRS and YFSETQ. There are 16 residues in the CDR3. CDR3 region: CASSLAGPHQGNTIYF. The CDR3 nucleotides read TGCGCCAGCAGCTTGGCCGGCCCTCACCAGGGAAACACCATATATTTT.